This TCR beta chain comes out of a study of blood T cell repertoires in COVID-19. The wider study: Samples of COVID-19 (acute and convalescent) were obtained from the United States, Italy and Spain. From T cells, B-cell-depleted T cells, or PBMCs came the material, which was cDNA or gDNA.

Germline assignment: CDR1 KGHDR and CDR2 SFDVKD. J gave up 2 bases and V 1 base, and 6 bases lay outside the gene matches. This CDR3 is built from 18 residues. Original handling: Estimated nucleated cell counts came from reference gene primer amplification. Sequencing was performed with immunoSEQ multiplex PCR; in TCRdb, only in-frame clones are kept and a portion is missing. V and J calls and clone size come straight from that table; D and trimming were deduced from the DNA. The sample holds roughly 230,000 clones, around four fifths seen once. The sequence derives from a man between 40 and 49 years old with active or convalescent COVID-19. V is TRBV24-1 and J is TRBJ2-6, with 8 positions matching TRBD1. Sequencing was performed on peripheral blood. Written as DNA, the CDR3 is TGTGCCACCAGTGATTTTGGGACAGGAAGAACTGGGGCCAACGTCCTGACTTTC. This codes for CATSDFGTGRTGANVLTF.